Following are 9 T cell receptor beta chains from one sample sequenced in a study of blood T cells in healthy people across ages. Together with a sample-barcoded 5' primer, a J-beta primer mix was included in a second PCR lasting about 6 to 11 cycles. TCRdb independently ran MiXCR on the 5' RACE reads; one entry per CDR3 protein. This sample carries around 780,000 distinct CDR3 sequences, 56% of them seen once, and the ten largest clones take 20% to 30%. The sequenced material came from blood. Receptors were obtained from a man aged 35-49 years in good health.

The V gene is TRBV18, the J gene TRBJ2-1; D is unclear. Trimming left V 3 bases short and J 9 bases short, with 6 bases between. Germline CDR1 and CDR2: KGHSH and LQKENI. The CDR3 sequence is 11 residues long. CDR3 loop: CASSPKSEQFF. Written as DNA, the CDR3 is TGTGCCAGCTCACCCAAAAGTGAGCAGTTCTTC.

This clonotype was observed at least ten times. The V call is TRBV7-2, the J call TRBJ2-3, with D possibly being TRBD2 (7 bases). This CDR3 region has 14 residues. V lost 0 bases and J 5 bases, leaving 9 bases between the germline ends. Germline CDR1 SGHTA, CDR2 FQGNSA. In nucleotides, the CDR3 is TGTGCCAGCAGCTTAGCGGGGGGGCAAGATACGCAGTATTTT. Protein sequence: CASSLAGGQDTQYF.

The chain couples TRBV2 to TRBJ1-2; no clear D. The CDR3 length is 15 residues. V was pared by 4 bases and J by 4 bases, with 16 bases between. Germline-derived CDR1 and CDR2 are SNHLY and FYNNEI. The CDR3 loop is CASSVNSVSIYGYTF. The DNA of the CDR3 is TGTGCCAGCAGTGTAAACAGCGTTTCGATCTATGGCTACACCTTC.

The V and J genes are TRBV20-1 and TRBJ2-4; D possibly corresponds to TRBD2 (5 bases). V was shortened by 1 base and J by 1 base, with 17 bases between the two germline ends. The length of the CDR3 is 17 residues. CDR1 and CDR2 from the germline V gene are DFQATT and SNEGSKA (reference sequence). In DNA form, the CDR3 reads TGCAGTGCTAGAGTCCTAGCCGCAGCCATGGCCAAAAACATTCAGTACTTC. This codes for CSARVLAAAMAKNIQYF.

The J gene is TRBJ2-7, the V gene TRBV24-1; D is unresolved. In germline, CDR1 is KGHDR, CDR2 SFDVKD. V was pared by 6 bases and J by 4 bases, with 6 bases between. The CDR3 is 11 residues long. The CDR3 DNA sequence: TGTGCCACCAGTTATGGATACGAGCAGTACTTC. Translating gives CATSYGYEQYF.

A word on this clonotype: One end of the junction does not line up with germline, which may come from a read error. The chain recombines TRBV6-5 with TRBJ2-6; either TRBD1 or TRBD2 may supply D (5 bases each). The CDR3 covers 15 residues. Germline CDR1 is MNHEY and CDR2 is SVGAGI. The CDR3 loop reads CASSQGTSGANVLIF. The CDR3 coding sequence is TGTGCCAGCAGTCAAGGGACCTCTGGGGCCAACGTCCTGATTTTC.

This clonotype has a single count. One base away lies a much larger clone, so this may be a sequencing read error. V is TRBV10-3 and J is TRBJ2-5; tentatively, D is TRBD2 (5 bases). Germline CDR1 and CDR2: ENHRY and SYGVKD. The CDR3 loop spans 12 amino acids. Trimming stripped 6 bases from V and 10 bases from J, with 15 bases between. In nucleotides, the CDR3 is TGTGCCATCAGGGAAAACAATCGGGACCAGTACTTC. It translates to CAIRENNRDQYF.

The chain joins TRBV7-9 to TRBJ2-4; D remains unclear. The CDR3 consists of 15 residues. From germline, CDR1 is SEHNR and CDR2 FQNEAQ (reference sequence). V was trimmed by 1 base and J by 0 bases, leaving 7 bases between them. This chain's CDR3 is CASSLEGLAKNIQYF. CDR3 in DNA: TGTGCCAGCAGCTTAGAGGGCCTAGCCAAAAACATTCAGTACTTC.

This clonotype was counted a few times. V is TRBV7-2 and J is TRBJ2-4; 7 bases fit TRBD2. The length of the CDR3 is 12 residues. The germline CDR1 and CDR2 sequences are SGHTA and FQGNSA. The CDR3 loop is CATRETKNIQYF. In nucleotides, the CDR3 is TGTGCAACGCGGGAGACGAAAAACATTCAGTACTTC. Full variable domain (outside the CDR3, taken from reference TRBV7-2 and TRBJ2-4): GAGVSQSPSNKVTEKGKDVELRCDPISGHTALYWYRQSLGQGLEFLIYFQGNSAPDKSGLPSDRFSAERTGGSVSTLTIQRTQQEDSAVYLCATRETKNIQYFGAGTRLSVL.